Each of the 15 T cell receptor beta chains below was sequenced from the same sample in a study of control samples from healthy donors and cancer patients (dated by TCRdb to the early 2020s). Receptors were amplified or captured by the immunoSEQ multiplex PCR assay. Drawn from immuneACCESS, this table holds only the in-frame rearrangements with V and J called that TCRdb kept. Clones are partly lost; checked studies trace under half to an unresolved V gene and leave the rest unexplained. In this sample the table shows 150,000 to 200,000 clones, around 93% of which occur a single time. Approximately 4% of the sample is in the top ten clones. Input material: blood. Receptors were obtained from a woman between 55 and 75 years old in good health.

The chain joins TRBV7-9 to TRBJ1-2; D not certain. This CDR3 is built from 13 residues. The germline V and J ends were trimmed by 5 bases and 5 bases, with 12 bases remaining between them. The germline V gene encodes CDR1 SEHNR and CDR2 FQNEAQ (reference sequence). The CDR3 nucleotides are TGTGCCAGCAGCCCGGTCGGGAGATATGGCTACACCTTC. Protein product: CASSPVGRYGYTF. The full variable domain, completed using reference TRBV7-9 and TRBJ1-2, is DTGVSQNPRHKITKRGQNVTFRCDPISEHNRLYWYRQTLGQGPEFLTYFQNEAQLEKSRLLSDRFSAERPKGSFSTLEIQRTEQGDSAMYLCASSPVGRYGYTFGSGTRLTVV.

This clone was observed a single time. This chain links TRBV9 with TRBJ2-3; D gene uncertain. V lost 0 bases and J 4 bases, leaving 12 bases between the germline ends. This CDR3 has 15 residues. Germline V gene data show CDR1 as SGDLS and CDR2 as YYNGEE. The CDR3 spells CASSVAPAQPDTQYF. The DNA for the CDR3 is TGTGCCAGCAGCGTAGCCCCCGCACAACCAGATACGCAGTATTTT.

V gene TRBV5-6 combines with J gene TRBJ1-2; D gene ambiguous. Per the germline V gene, CDR1 is SGHDT and CDR2 is YYEEEE. This CDR3 is built from 13 residues. Trimming took off 1 base at V and 5 bases at J, with 9 bases between the two ends. This chain's CDR3 is CASSLTTPYGYTF. As DNA, the CDR3 is TGTGCCAGCAGCTTGACGACTCCATATGGCTACACCTTC.

The J gene is TRBJ2-1, the V gene TRBV6-2 or TRBV6-3; 9 bases fit TRBD2. Germline values: CDR1 MNHEY, CDR2 SVGEGT. Germline trimming cut 2 bases from V and 7 bases from J; bases unmatched to any gene: 6. The CDR3 is made up of 15 amino acids. CDR3 region: CASSYGTSHYNEQFF. The DNA of the CDR3 is TGTGCCAGCAGTTACGGGACTAGCCACTATAATGAGCAGTTCTTC.

The chain carries TRBV7-6 and TRBJ2-7; 9 positions match TRBD2. The CDR3 contains 15 residues. The V gene's germline CDR1 is SGHVS and CDR2 FNYEAQ. J gave up 6 bases and V 2 bases, and 8 bases lay outside the gene matches. The DNA of the CDR3 is TGTGCCAGCAGCTTATCGGCGGGAGGGGTTGGCGAGCAGTACTTC. Its translation: CASSLSAGGVGEQYF.

This clone has a single count. This rearrangement joins TRBV5-1 to TRBJ2-5; TRBD2 agrees at 8 bases. This CDR3 region has 17 residues. Germline V gene lookup returns CDR1 SGHRS and CDR2 YFSETQ. V shed 4 bases, J shed 4 bases, and the junction held 15 bases outside the gene matches. Here the CDR3 reads CASSRRAGAGAGETQYF. The DNA of the CDR3 is TGCGCCAGCAGCCGCCGGGCGGGAGCGGGGGCTGGAGAGACCCAGTACTTC.

In this sample, this clone turned up once. The rearrangement links TRBV6-6 to TRBJ1-4, with D tentatively TRBD1 (6 bases). Germline lookup yields CDR1 MNHNY and CDR2 SVGAGI (reference sequence). Trimming cost V 2 bases and J 0 bases, with 10 bases left between them. This CDR3 is built from 16 residues. The CDR3 nucleotides read TGTGCCAGCAGTTACGGAGGACAGTCAACTAATGAAAAACTGTTTTTT. Its protein is CASSYGGQSTNEKLFF.

The genes are TRBV19 and TRBJ1-1, with D perhaps matching TRBD1 (6 bases). This CDR3 region has 16 residues. CDR1 and CDR2 from the germline V gene are LNHDA and SQIVND (reference sequence). V shed 5 bases and J shed 1 base, with 17 bases lying between them. In DNA, the CDR3 is TGTGCCAGTAGTCCAGACCTGACAGGATGGAACACTGAAGCTTTCTTT. As protein: CASSPDLTGWNTEAFF. The full variable domain, with the rest looked up from reference TRBV19 and TRBJ1-1, is DGGITQSPKYLFRKEGQNVTLSCEQNLNHDAMYWYRQDPGQGLRLIYYSQIVNDFQKGDIAEGYSVSREKKESFPLTVTSAQKNPTAFYLCASSPDLTGWNTEAFFGQGTRLTVV.

CDR3 in DNA: TGTGCCAGCAGCTTTACCGGAAACACTGAAGCTTTCTTT. Residues: CASSFTGNTEAFF. The chain uses TRBV7-8 and TRBJ1-1; D is undetermined. Germline V CDR1 and CDR2: SGHVS, FQNEAQ. The length of the CDR3 is 13 residues. The ends were cut back, 3 bases at V and 2 bases at J, with 7 bases in the middle. The entire variable domain, with the rest obtained from reference TRBV7-8 and TRBJ1-1, is as follows: GAGVSQSPRYKVAKRGQDVALRCDPISGHVSLFWYQQALGQGPEFLTYFQNEAQLDKSGLPSDRFFAERPEGSVSTLKIQRTQQEDSAVYLCASSFTGNTEAFFGQGTRLTVV.

The chain recombines TRBV11-3 with TRBJ2-3, with D maybe TRBD1 (5 bases). The CDR3 is 12 amino acids. Trimming cost V 3 bases and J 6 bases, with 7 bases left between them. Per the germline V gene, CDR1 is SGHNT and CDR2 is YENEEA. CDR3: CASSLSGDTQYF. DNA of the CDR3: TGTGCCAGCAGCTTGTCAGGGGATACGCAGTATTTT.

This chain joins TRBV11-2 and TRBJ2-2; D not certain. V gave up 5 bases and J gave up 2 bases, with 12 bases separating them. The CDR3 loop spans 15 amino acids. Germline loops: CDR1 SGHAT, CDR2 FQNNGV. The CDR3 here is CASSRLPENTGELFF. DNA for the CDR3: TGTGCCAGCAGCCGACTTCCGGAAAACACCGGGGAGCTGTTTTTT. The full variable domain, rest sourced from reference TRBV11-2 and TRBJ2-2, is EAGVAQSPRYKIIEKRQSVAFWCNPISGHATLYWYQQILGQGPKLLIQFQNNGVVDDSQLPKDRFSAERLKGVDSTLKIQPAKLEDSAVYLCASSRLPENTGELFFGEGSRLTVL.

The chain joins TRBV14 to TRBJ1-2; D is undetermined. Germline V gene sequence: CDR1 SGHDN, CDR2 FVKESK. The germline V and J ends were trimmed by 3 bases and 2 bases, with 19 bases remaining between them. The CDR3 totals 17 residues. This chain's CDR3 is CASSHPLSRRRNYGYTF. In DNA form, the CDR3 reads TGTGCCAGCAGCCATCCCCTTTCCAGGCGGAGGAACTATGGCTACACCTTC.

Only one count was recorded for this clone. The chain joins TRBV4-3 to TRBJ2-2, with 8 bases identical to TRBD2. This CDR3 has 16 residues. Unmatched junction bases numbered 3, after V lost 0 bases and J lost 3 bases. Germline V CDR1 and CDR2: LGHNA, YSLEER. CDR3 sequence reads: CASSQDGGAYTGELFF. CDR3 DNA sequence: TGCGCCAGCAGCCAAGACGGGGGGGCTTACACCGGGGAGCTGTTTTTT.

The rearrangement uses TRBV5-6 and TRBJ1-1; D may be TRBD1 (6 bases). The ends were cut back, 3 bases at V and 6 bases at J, with 21 bases in the middle. The CDR3 spans 16 residues. The germline V gene encodes CDR1 SGHDT and CDR2 YYEEEE. The CDR3 loop reads CASSYNTPTGGAEAFF. The CDR3 DNA reads TGTGCCAGCAGCTATAATACCCCCACGGGGGGCGCTGAAGCTTTCTTT.

The gene calls are TRBV3-1 (or the pseudogene TRBV3-2) and TRBJ2-7, with 12 bases fitting TRBD1. V shed 2 bases, J shed 5 bases, and the junction held 4 bases outside the gene matches. The CDR3 has 15 amino acids. Germline CDR1 reads LGHDT; CDR2 reads YNNKEL (reference sequence). The CDR3 DNA is TGTGCCAGCAGCCAATCAGGGACAGGGGGCCACGAGCAGTACTTC. Its protein is CASSQSGTGGHEQYF.